A single sample is the source of the 16 T cell receptor beta chains below, sequenced in a study of blood T cell repertoires in COVID-19. Profiled with immunoSEQ multiplex PCR; TCRdb holds only in-frame clones, not every one. Seen here are roughly 400,000 clones, roughly 84% observed once, and the top ten hold around 1.5%. The specimen was PBMCs or T cells enriched from blood (not recorded which). The receptors derive from a young woman who had been exposed to COVID-19.

The chain uses TRBV7-2 and TRBJ2-5; 12 nucleotides agree with TRBD2. The junction had 6 bases not matched to a gene; V was cut back by 5 bases and J by 5 bases. Germline loops: CDR1 SGHTA, CDR2 FQGNSA. The CDR3 extends over 15 amino acids. This CDR3 reads CASSPTSGRYETQYF. CDR3 in DNA: TGTGCCAGCAGCCCGACTAGCGGGAGATATGAGACCCAGTACTTC.

V is TRBV21-1 and J is TRBJ2-1; the table's D gene call, TRBD1, was not cross checked with the DNA. TRBV21-1 is marked as a pseudogene. The CDR3 runs to 16 residues. The CDR3 is CASSKVERGPLNEQFF. The CDR3 DNA reads TGTGCCAGCAGCAAAGTGGAGAGGGGGCCTCTCAATGAGCAGTTCTTC.

This clone was counted a single time. CDR3 coding DNA: TGTGCCGAGGGACAGGGAATAACCGGGGAGCTGTTTTTT. Its translation is CAEGQGITGELFF. V is TRBV6-5 and J is TRBJ2-2; 9 positions match TRBD1. Germline CDR1 reads MNHEY; CDR2 reads SVGAGI. V lost 11 bases to trimming and J lost 5 bases; unmatched junction nucleotides: 6. CDR3 length: 13 residues.

This sequence joins TRBV18 and TRBJ2-3, with 7 bases aligning to TRBD1. The CDR3 is made up of 17 amino acids. Germline V CDR1 and CDR2: KGHSH, LQKENI. Losses at the gene ends were 3 bases for V and 3 bases for J; bases not matched to a gene: 12. The chain's CDR3 is CASSPQTGVVGTDTQYF. DNA of the CDR3: TGTGCCAGCTCACCCCAAACAGGGGTGGTAGGTACAGATACGCAGTATTTT.

The rearrangement links TRBV12-3 or TRBV12-4 to TRBJ1-1, with no clear D. The CDR3 extends over 10 amino acids. Trimming left V 1 base short and J 13 bases short, with 7 bases between. CDR3 nucleotide sequence: TGTGCCAGCAGTTTAGGGAGAGGTTTCTTT. Encoded protein: CASSLGRGFF.

J is TRBJ1-4 and V is TRBV19, with TRBD1 matching over 8 bases. The V and J ends lost 3 bases and 4 bases, in that order; junction bases with no gene match: 7. The CDR3 runs 16 residues. The germline V gene encodes CDR1 LNHDA and CDR2 SQIVND (reference sequence). DNA for the CDR3: TGTGCCAGTAGTATCGGGACAGGCAATATTAATGAAAAACTGTTTTTT. It specifies CASSIGTGNINEKLFF.

This chain links TRBV9 with TRBJ2-7; TRBD1 is a possible D gene (5 bases). Per germline, CDR1 SGDLS and CDR2 YYNGEE. The V end lost 4 bases, the J end lost 1 base, and 15 bases lay between the germline ends. The CDR3 sequence is 15 residues long. DNA for the CDR3: TGTGCCAGCAGCCCAAAGACAGCCCATTCCTACGAGCAGTACTTC. Amino acids: CASSPKTAHSYEQYF.

The chain couples TRBV30 to TRBJ2-1; 7 bases map to TRBD1. CDR1 is GTSNPN, CDR2 SVGIG, per germline (reference sequence). This CDR3 is built from 15 residues. V lost 0 bases, J lost 6 bases, and 8 bases stayed unmatched. The CDR3 here is CAWSVATGDFNEQFF. The DNA for the CDR3 is TGTGCCTGGAGTGTGGCCACAGGGGATTTCAATGAGCAGTTCTTC.

This chain connects TRBV5-1 to TRBJ2-5; TRBD2 matches 10 bases. CDR1 SGHRS and CDR2 YFSETQ come from the germline V gene. The CDR3 is made up of 18 amino acids. V trimming: 0 bases; J trimming: 2 bases; junction bases outside the gene matches: 10. For the CDR3, the DNA is TGCGCCAGCAGCTTGGGGTGGTTAGCGGGAGGCCTACAAGAGACCCAGTACTTC. Its translation is CASSLGWLAGGLQETQYF. The full variable domain, in which reference TRBV5-1 and TRBJ2-5 provide the parts outside the CDR3, is KAGVTQTPRYLIKTRGQQVTLSCSPISGHRSVSWYQQTPGQGLQFLFEYFSETQRNKGNFPGRFSGRQFSNSRSEMNVSTLELGDSALYLCASSLGWLAGGLQETQYFGPGTRLLVL.

The CDR3 sequence: CASSRETSGIFNEQFF. The DNA for the CDR3 is TGTGCCAGTAGCCGGGAGACTAGCGGGATATTCAATGAGCAGTTCTTC. J is TRBJ2-1 and V is TRBV19, with 11 bases that match TRBD2. V lost 6 bases, J lost 6 bases, and 10 bases stayed unmatched. Germline CDR1 is LNHDA and CDR2 is SQIVND (reference sequence). The CDR3 covers 16 residues.

The chain is built from TRBV24-1 and TRBJ2-3; 9 bases align to TRBD2. This CDR3 comprises 16 residues. Germline V lookup: CDR1 KGHDR, CDR2 SFDVKD. The junction had 6 bases not matched to a gene; V was cut back by 4 bases and J by 2 bases. CDR3 protein: CATSEVASGDTDTQYF. In nucleotides, the CDR3 is TGTGCCACCAGTGAAGTGGCTAGCGGGGACACAGATACGCAGTATTTT.

This chain uses TRBV6-5 with TRBJ2-7, with D possibly being TRBD2 (7 bases). This CDR3 region has 14 residues. The V end lost 6 bases, the J end lost 0 bases, and 12 bases lay between the germline ends. Per germline, CDR1 MNHEY and CDR2 SVGAGI. The CDR3 region is CASRRGGGSYEQYF. The DNA for the CDR3 is TGTGCCAGCAGGAGGGGAGGGGGCTCCTACGAGCAGTACTTC.

The J gene is TRBJ1-1, the V gene TRBV30; no clear D. V shed 8 bases and J shed 3 bases, with 10 bases lying between them. The CDR3 runs to 11 residues. CDR1 and CDR2 (germline): GTSNPN, SVGIG (reference sequence). The CDR3 DNA follows: TGTGCCGTTAACATGGACACTGAAGCTTTCTTT. This encodes CAVNMDTEAFF.

The rearrangement links TRBV7-2 to TRBJ1-5; no clear D. Trimming pared 3 bases from V and 2 bases from J, leaving 11 bases between. CDR3 length equals 15 residues. The germline gives CDR1 SGHTA, CDR2 FQGNSA. This chain's CDR3 is CASSFVPSGNQPQHF. The CDR3 region has the DNA TGTGCCAGCAGCTTCGTTCCGAGTGGCAATCAGCCCCAGCATTTT. The whole variable domain, filled in from reference TRBV7-2 and TRBJ1-5, reads GAGVSQSPSNKVTEKGKDVELRCDPISGHTALYWYRQSLGQGLEFLIYFQGNSAPDKSGLPSDRFSAERTGGSVSTLTIQRTQQEDSAVYLCASSFVPSGNQPQHFGDGTRLSIL.

V usage is TRBV5-5 and J usage is TRBJ2-3; 7 bases are a match to TRBD2. Trimming removed 2 bases from V and 2 bases from J; junction bases left unmatched: 5. Germline-derived CDR1 and CDR2 are SGHKS and YYEKEE (reference sequence). This CDR3 has 15 amino acids. CDR3: CASSFLSGVTDTQYF. The CDR3 coding sequence is TGTGCCAGCAGCTTTCTAAGCGGGGTCACAGATACGCAGTATTTT.

The gene calls are TRBV3-1 (or the pseudogene TRBV3-2) and TRBJ1-4, with D perhaps TRBD1 (5 bases). Between the trimmed V and J ends, which lost 7 bases and 1 base, there was a span of 16 bases. The CDR3 is 16 amino acids. Germline loops: CDR1 LGHDT, CDR2 YNNKEL (reference sequence). The CDR3 region is CASTLAVGGTNEKLFF. The CDR3 DNA is TGTGCCAGCACCCTGGCAGTGGGGGGAACTAATGAAAAACTGTTTTTT.